The 5 T cell receptor beta chains given below trace back to one sample, sequenced in a study of technical replicates of blood from a few donors. The protocol was immunoSEQ multiplex PCR, while the TCRdb copy is restricted to in-frame clones and leaves out a portion. The top ten clones hold around 13% of a sample with around 16,000 clones, roughly 84% of them seen once. The sample taken for sequencing was PBMCs. Source of these receptors: a human donor in good health.

This rearrangement joins TRBV5-4 to TRBJ2-1, with D unclear. Germline V gene lookup returns CDR1 SGHNT and CDR2 YYREEE (reference sequence). This CDR3 contains 11 residues. Between the trimmed V and J ends, which lost 2 bases and 5 bases, there was a span of 2 bases. The CDR3 sequence is CASSFNNEQFF. CDR3 DNA: TGTGCCAGCAGCTTTAACAATGAGCAGTTCTTC.

This clone was recorded only once. This chain joins TRBV6-1 and TRBJ2-5; 10 nucleotides line up with TRBD2. With 2 bases clipped from V and 4 bases from J, the junction kept 16 bases outside the gene matches. CDR3 size: 19 residues. Germline V lookup: CDR1 MNHNS, CDR2 SASEGT. This chain's CDR3 is CASSEYSSSGSPALETQYF. The CDR3 DNA is TGTGCCAGCAGTGAATATTCGTCTAGCGGGAGCCCCGCCTTAGAGACCCAGTACTTC.

V and J are TRBV28 and TRBJ2-5; D is perhaps TRBD2 (5 bases). The CDR3 has 13 residues. V was cut by 3 bases and J by 9 bases, with 14 bases left in between. CDR1 and CDR2 (germline): MDHEN, SYDVKM. The CDR3 loop reads CASSFDLKEAQYF. Here the CDR3 DNA reads TGTGCCAGCAGTTTTGACCTCAAGGAGGCCCAGTACTTC. Filled out from reference TRBV28 and TRBJ2-5, the complete variable domain reads DVKVTQSSRYLVKRTGEKVFLECVQDMDHENMFWYRQDPGLGLRLIYFSYDVKMKEKGDIPEGYSVSREKKERFSLILESASTNQTSMYLCASSFDLKEAQYFGPGTRLLVL.

This clone was counted between two and nine times. The chain combines TRBV2 with TRBJ1-4, with D possibly matching TRBD1 (6 bases). V was clipped by 8 bases and J by 6 bases, with 13 bases between them. CDR1 is SNHLY and CDR2 is FYNNEI in the germline V gene. The CDR3 contains 13 residues. In nucleotides, the CDR3 is TGTGCCAGCTCAACAGGGTTGGATGAAAAACTGTTTTTT. Its protein is CASSTGLDEKLFF.

This clone showed up just once. J is TRBJ2-7 and V is TRBV5-8; 8 nucleotides agree with TRBD2. Germline V gives CDR1 SGHTS, CDR2 YDEGEE. The V gene end was trimmed by 3 bases and the J gene end by 0 bases; junction bases not matched to a gene: 5. The CDR3 runs to 15 residues. This CDR3 is CASSSTTSGSYEQYF. CDR3 DNA: TGTGCCAGCAGCTCTACAACTAGCGGCTCCTACGAGCAGTACTTC.